The T cell receptor (beta chain) described here comes from a study of blood T cell repertoires in COVID-19. Study at large: Sites in the United States, Italy and Spain provided acute and convalescent COVID-19 samples. PBMCs, B-cell-depleted T cells, or T cells were the source of the cDNA or gDNA that made up the material.

Sequenced by immunoSEQ multiplex PCR; TCRdb stores in-frame clones only, minus some. The sample lists 290,000 or so clones, just over 90% occurring once. This clonotype originated in a woman aged 25 to 45 with COVID-19, enrolled during active disease. The material sequenced was peripheral blood.

The CDR3 protein is CASRTGDVANEKLFF. In DNA form, the CDR3 reads TGTGCCAGCAGGACAGGGGACGTGGCTAATGAAAAACTGTTTTTT. The rearrangement links TRBV6-6 to TRBJ1-4; 8 bases are a match to TRBD1. This CDR3 is 15 amino acids long. Unmatched junction bases numbered 6, after V lost 6 bases and J lost 3 bases. Looked up from germline, CDR1 is MNHNY and CDR2 is SVGAGI (reference sequence).